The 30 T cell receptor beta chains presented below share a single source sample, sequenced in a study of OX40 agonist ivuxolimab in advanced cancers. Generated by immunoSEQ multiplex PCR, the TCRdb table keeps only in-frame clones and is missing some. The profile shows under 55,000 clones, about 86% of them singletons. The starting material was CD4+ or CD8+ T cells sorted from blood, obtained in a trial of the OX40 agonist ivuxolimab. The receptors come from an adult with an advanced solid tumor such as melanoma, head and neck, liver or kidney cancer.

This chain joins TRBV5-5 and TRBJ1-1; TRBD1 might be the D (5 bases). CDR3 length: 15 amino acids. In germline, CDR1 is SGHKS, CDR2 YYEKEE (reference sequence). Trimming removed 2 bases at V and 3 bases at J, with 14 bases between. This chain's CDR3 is CASSLALRDHTEAFF. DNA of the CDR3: TGTGCCAGCAGCTTAGCCCTCAGGGACCACACTGAAGCTTTCTTT. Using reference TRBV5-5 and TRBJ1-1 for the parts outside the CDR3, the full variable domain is DAGVTQSPTHLIKTRGQQVTLRCSPISGHKSVSWYQQVLGQGPQFIFQYYEKEERGRGNFPDRFSARQFPNYSSELNVNALLLGDSALYLCASSLALRDHTEAFFGQGTRLTVV.

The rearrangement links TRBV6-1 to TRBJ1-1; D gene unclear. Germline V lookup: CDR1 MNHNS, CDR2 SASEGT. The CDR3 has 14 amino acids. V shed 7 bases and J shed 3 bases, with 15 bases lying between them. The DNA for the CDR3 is TGTGCCAGCACGAGGTCCCTCGGGGACACTGAAGCTTTCTTT. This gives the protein CASTRSLGDTEAFF.

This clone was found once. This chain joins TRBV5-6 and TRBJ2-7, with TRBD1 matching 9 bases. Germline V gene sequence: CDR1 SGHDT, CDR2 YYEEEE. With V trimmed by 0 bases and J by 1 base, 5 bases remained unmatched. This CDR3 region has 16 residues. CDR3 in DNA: TGTGCCAGCAGCTTGGTAAGGGACAGGGATTCCTACGAGCAGTACTTC. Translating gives CASSLVRDRDSYEQYF. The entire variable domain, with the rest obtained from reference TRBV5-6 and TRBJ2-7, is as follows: DAGVTQSPTHLIKTRGQQVTLRCSPKSGHDTVSWYQQALGQGPQFIFQYYEEEERQRGNFPDRFSGHQFPNYSSELNVNALLLGDSALYLCASSLVRDRDSYEQYFGPGTRLTVT.

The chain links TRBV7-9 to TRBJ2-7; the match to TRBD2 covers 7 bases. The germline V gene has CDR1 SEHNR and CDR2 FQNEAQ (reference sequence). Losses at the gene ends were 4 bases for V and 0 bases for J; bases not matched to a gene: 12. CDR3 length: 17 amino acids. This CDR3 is CASSSTWDYQSSYEQYF. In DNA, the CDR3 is TGTGCCAGCAGCTCTACCTGGGACTACCAGAGCTCCTACGAGCAGTACTTC.

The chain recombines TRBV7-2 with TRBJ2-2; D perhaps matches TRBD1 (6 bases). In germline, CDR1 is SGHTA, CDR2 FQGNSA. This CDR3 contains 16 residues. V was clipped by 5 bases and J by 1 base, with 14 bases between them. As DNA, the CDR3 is TGTGCCAGCAGCCCCCAGTGGGGGCGGAACACCGGGGAGCTGTTTTTT. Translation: CASSPQWGRNTGELFF.

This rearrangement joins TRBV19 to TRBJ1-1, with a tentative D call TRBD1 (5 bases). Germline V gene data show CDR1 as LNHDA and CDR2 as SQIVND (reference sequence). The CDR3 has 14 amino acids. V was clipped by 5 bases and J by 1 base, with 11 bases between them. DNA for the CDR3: TGTGCCAGTAGTGCCTGGACACCGAACACTGAAGCTTTCTTT. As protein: CASSAWTPNTEAFF.

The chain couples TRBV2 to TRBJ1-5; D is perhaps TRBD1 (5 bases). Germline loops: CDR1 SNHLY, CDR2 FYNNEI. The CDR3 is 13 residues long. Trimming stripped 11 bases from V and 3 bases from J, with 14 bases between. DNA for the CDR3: TGTGCCTCCACTCAGGGTTTCAATCAGCCCCAGCATTTT. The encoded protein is CASTQGFNQPQHF. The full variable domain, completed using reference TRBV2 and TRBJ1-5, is EPEVTQTPSHQVTQMGQEVILRCVPISNHLYFYWYRQILGQKVEFLVSFYNNEISEKSEIFDDQFSVERPDGSNFTLKIRSTKLEDSAMYFCASTQGFNQPQHFGDGTRLSIL.

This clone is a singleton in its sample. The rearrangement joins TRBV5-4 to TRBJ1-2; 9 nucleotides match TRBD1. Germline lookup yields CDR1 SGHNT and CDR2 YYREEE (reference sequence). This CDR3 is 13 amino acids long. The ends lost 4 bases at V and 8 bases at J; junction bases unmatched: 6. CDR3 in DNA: TGTGCCAGCAGCCCACAGGGGGCCAGCGGCTACACCTTC. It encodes CASSPQGASGYTF.

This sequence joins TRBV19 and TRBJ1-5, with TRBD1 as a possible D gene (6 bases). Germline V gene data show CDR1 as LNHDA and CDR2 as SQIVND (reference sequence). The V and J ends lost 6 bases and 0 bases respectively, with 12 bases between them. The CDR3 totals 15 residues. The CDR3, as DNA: TGTGCCAGTAGCCTACAGGGAAATAGCAATCAGCCCCAGCATTTT. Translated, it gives CASSLQGNSNQPQHF.

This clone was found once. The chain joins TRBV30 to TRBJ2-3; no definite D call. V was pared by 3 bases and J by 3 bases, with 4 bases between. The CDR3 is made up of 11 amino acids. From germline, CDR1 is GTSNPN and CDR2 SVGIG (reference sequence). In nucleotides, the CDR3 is TGTGCCTGGAGCAGAACAGATACGCAGTATTTT. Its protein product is CAWSRTDTQYF. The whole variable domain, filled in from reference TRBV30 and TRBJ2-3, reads SQTIHQWPATLVQPVGSPLSLECTVEGTSNPNLYWYRQAAGRGLQLLFYSVGIGQISSEVPQNLSASRPQDRQFILSSKKLLLSDSGFYLCAWSRTDTQYFGPGTRLTVL.

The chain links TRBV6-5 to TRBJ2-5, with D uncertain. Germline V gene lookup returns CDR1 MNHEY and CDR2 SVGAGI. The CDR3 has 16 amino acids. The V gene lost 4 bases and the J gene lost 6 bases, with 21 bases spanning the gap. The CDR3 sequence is CASSSPSGDKGQTQYF. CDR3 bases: TGTGCCAGCAGTTCGCCCTCTGGCGATAAGGGTCAGACCCAGTACTTC.

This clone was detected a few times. For the CDR3, the DNA is TGTGCCAGCAGCCCTCTCCTCGGAGGGGCCTATAGGGCCAACGTCCTGACTTTC. Its translation: CASSPLLGGAYRANVLTF. V is TRBV11-2 and J is TRBJ2-6, with a tentative D call TRBD2 (6 bases). This CDR3 comprises 18 residues. The ends were cut back, 5 bases at V and 5 bases at J, with 22 bases in the middle. Per germline, CDR1 SGHAT and CDR2 FQNNGV.

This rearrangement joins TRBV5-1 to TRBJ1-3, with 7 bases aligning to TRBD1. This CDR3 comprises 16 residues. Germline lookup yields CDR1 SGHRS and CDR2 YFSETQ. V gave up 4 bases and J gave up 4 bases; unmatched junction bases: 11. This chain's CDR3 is CASSPATAGGGNTIYF. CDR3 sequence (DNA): TGCGCCAGCAGCCCTGCCACGGCAGGGGGAGGAAACACCATATATTTT.

DNA for the CDR3: TGTGCCAGCAGCTTAGATTTAGGGAACACTGAAGCTTTCTTT. Protein: CASSLDLGNTEAFF. The rearrangement joins TRBV7-8 to TRBJ1-1; D is ambiguous. Germline values: CDR1 SGHVS, CDR2 FQNEAQ. With 1 base removed from V and 1 base from J, the gap between germline ends came to 7 bases. The CDR3 length is 14 residues.

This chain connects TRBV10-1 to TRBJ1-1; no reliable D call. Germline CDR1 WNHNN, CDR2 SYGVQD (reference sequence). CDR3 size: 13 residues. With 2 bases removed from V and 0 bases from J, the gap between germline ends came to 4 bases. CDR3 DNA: TGCGCCAGCAGTGAGCCGGTGAACACTGAAGCTTTCTTT. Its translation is CASSEPVNTEAFF.

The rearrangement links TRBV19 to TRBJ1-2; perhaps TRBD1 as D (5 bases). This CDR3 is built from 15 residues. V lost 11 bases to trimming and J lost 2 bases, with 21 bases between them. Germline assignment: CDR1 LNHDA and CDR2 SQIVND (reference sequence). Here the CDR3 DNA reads TGTGCCTCCACCCGGGGGGGAGGCCCGAACTATGGCTACACCTTC. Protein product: CASTRGGGPNYGYTF.

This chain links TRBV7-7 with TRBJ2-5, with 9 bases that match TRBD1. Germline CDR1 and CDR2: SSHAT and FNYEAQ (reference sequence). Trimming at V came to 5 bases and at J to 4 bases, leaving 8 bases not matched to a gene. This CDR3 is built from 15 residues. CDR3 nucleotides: TGTGCCAGCAGCATAGGACAGGGGTTGACAGAGACCCAGTACTTC. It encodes CASSIGQGLTETQYF.

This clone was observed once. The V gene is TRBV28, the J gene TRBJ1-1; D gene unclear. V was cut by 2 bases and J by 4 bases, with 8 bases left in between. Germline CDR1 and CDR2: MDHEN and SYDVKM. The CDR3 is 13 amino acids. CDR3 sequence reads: CASSLRGSTEAFF. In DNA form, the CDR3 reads TGTGCCAGCAGTTTACGGGGAAGCACTGAAGCTTTCTTT.

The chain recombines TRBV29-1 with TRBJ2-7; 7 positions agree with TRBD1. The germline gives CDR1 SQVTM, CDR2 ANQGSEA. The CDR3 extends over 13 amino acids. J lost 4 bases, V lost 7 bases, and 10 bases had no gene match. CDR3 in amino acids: CSAAPGQIYEQYF. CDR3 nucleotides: TGCAGCGCCGCCCCGGGACAGATTTACGAGCAGTACTTC.

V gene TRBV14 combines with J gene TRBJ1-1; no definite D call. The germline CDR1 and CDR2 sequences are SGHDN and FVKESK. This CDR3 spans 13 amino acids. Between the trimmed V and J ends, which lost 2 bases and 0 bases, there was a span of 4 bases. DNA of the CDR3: TGTGCCAGCAGCCAAAACTTGAACACTGAAGCTTTCTTT. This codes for CASSQNLNTEAFF.

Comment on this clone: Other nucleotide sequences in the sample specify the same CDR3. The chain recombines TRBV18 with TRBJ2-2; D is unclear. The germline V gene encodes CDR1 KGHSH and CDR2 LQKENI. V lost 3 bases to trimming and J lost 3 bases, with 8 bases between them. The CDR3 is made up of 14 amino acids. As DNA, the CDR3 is TGTGCCAGCTCACCCTATACGGACACCGGGGAGCTGTTTTTT. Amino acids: CASSPYTDTGELFF.

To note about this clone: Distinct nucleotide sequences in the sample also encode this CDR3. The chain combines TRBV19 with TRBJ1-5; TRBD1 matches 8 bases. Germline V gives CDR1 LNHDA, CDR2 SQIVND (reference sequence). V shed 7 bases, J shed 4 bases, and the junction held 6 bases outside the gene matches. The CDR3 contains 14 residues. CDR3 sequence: CASTIRTGNQPQHF. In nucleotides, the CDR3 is TGTGCCAGTACCATCCGGACAGGGAATCAGCCCCAGCATTTT. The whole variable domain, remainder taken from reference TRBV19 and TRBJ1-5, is DGGITQSPKYLFRKEGQNVTLSCEQNLNHDAMYWYRQDPGQGLRLIYYSQIVNDFQKGDIAEGYSVSREKKESFPLTVTSAQKNPTAFYLCASTIRTGNQPQHFGDGTRLSIL.

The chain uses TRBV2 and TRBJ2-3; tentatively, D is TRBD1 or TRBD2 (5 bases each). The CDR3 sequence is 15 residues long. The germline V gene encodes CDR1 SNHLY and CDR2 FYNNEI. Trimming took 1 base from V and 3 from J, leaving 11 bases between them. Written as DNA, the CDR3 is TGTGCCAGCAGTGAAGGGGGGACGAGAACAGATACGCAGTATTTT. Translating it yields CASSEGGTRTDTQYF.

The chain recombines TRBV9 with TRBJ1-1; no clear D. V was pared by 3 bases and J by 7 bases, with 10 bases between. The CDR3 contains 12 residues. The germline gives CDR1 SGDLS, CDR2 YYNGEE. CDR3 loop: CASSGPGREAFF. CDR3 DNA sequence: TGTGCCAGCAGCGGGCCAGGCCGTGAAGCTTTCTTT.

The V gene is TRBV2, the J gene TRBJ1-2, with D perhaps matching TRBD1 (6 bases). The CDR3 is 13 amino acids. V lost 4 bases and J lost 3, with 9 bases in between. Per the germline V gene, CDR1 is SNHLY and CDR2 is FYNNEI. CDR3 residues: CASSARTDYGYTF. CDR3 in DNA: TGTGCCAGCAGTGCAAGGACAGACTATGGCTACACCTTC. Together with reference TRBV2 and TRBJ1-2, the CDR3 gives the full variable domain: EPEVTQTPSHQVTQMGQEVILRCVPISNHLYFYWYRQILGQKVEFLVSFYNNEISEKSEIFDDQFSVERPDGSNFTLKIRSTKLEDSAMYFCASSARTDYGYTFGSGTRLTVV.

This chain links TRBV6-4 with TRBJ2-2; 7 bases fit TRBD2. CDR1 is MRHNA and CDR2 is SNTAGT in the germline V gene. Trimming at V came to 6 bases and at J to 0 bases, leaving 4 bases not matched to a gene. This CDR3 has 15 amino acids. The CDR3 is CASSELATNTGELFF. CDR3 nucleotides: TGTGCCAGCAGCGAACTAGCGACGAACACCGGGGAGCTGTTTTTT.

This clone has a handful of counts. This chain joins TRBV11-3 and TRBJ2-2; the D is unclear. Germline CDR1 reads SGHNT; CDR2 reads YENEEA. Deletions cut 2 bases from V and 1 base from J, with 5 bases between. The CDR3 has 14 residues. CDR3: CASSLSRNTGELFF. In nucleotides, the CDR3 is TGTGCCAGCAGCTTATCACGGAACACCGGGGAGCTGTTTTTT. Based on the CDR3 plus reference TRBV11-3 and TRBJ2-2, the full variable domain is EAGVVQSPRYKIIEKKQPVAFWCNPISGHNTLYWYLQNLGQGPELLIRYENEEAVDDSQLPKDRFSAERLKGVDSTLKIQPAELGDSAVYLCASSLSRNTGELFFGEGSRLTVL.

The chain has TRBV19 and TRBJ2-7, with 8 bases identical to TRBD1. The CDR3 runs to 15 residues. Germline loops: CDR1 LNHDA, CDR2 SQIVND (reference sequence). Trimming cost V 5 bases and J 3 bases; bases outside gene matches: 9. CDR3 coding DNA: TGTGCCAGTAGTGGGCGGACAGGGAGGTTCTACGAGCAGTACTTC. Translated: CASSGRTGRFYEQYF. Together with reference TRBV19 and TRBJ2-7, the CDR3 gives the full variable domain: DGGITQSPKYLFRKEGQNVTLSCEQNLNHDAMYWYRQDPGQGLRLIYYSQIVNDFQKGDIAEGYSVSREKKESFPLTVTSAQKNPTAFYLCASSGRTGRFYEQYFGPGTRLTVT.

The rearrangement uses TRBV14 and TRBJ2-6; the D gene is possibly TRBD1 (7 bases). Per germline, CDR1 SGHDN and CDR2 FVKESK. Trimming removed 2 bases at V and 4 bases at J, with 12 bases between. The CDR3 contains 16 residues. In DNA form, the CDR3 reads TGTGCCAGCAGCCAACAGGGGGGTTCAGGGGCCAACGTCCTGACTTTC. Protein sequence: CASSQQGGSGANVLTF.

In DNA, the CDR3 is TGTGCCAGCAGCCCGGGTTGGGTCGCCTACGAGCAGTACTTC. Protein: CASSPGWVAYEQYF. The V and J genes are TRBV11-2 and TRBJ2-7; D gene uncertain. Trimming removed 5 bases from V and 2 bases from J, with 13 bases in between. Germline CDR1 is SGHAT and CDR2 is FQNNGV. The CDR3 is made up of 14 amino acids.